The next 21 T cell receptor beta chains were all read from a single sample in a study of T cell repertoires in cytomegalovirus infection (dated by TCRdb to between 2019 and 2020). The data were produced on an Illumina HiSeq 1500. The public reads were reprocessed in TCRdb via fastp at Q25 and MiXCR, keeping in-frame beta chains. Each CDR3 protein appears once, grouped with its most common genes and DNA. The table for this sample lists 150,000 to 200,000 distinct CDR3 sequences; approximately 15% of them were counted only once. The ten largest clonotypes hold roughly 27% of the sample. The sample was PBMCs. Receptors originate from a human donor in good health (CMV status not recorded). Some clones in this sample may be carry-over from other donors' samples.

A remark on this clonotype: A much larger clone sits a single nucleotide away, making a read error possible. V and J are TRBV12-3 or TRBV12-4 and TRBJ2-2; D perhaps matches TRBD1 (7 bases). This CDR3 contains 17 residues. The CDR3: CASSFFEGASNTGGLFF. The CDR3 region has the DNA TGTGCCAGCAGTTTTTTTGAGGGGGCTTCGAACACCGGGGGGCTGTTTTTT.

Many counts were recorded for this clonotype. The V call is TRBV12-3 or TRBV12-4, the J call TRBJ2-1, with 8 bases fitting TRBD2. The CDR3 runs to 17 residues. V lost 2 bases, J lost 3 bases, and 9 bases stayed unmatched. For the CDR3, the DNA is TGTGCCAGCAGTTTAAGATTCTCGGGGGGGTTCTACAATGAGCAGTTCTTC. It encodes CASSLRFSGGFYNEQFF.

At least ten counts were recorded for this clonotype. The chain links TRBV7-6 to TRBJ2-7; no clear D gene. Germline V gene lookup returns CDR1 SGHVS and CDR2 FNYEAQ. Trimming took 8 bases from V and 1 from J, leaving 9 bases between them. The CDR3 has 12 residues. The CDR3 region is CASGVDSYEQYF. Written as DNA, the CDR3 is TGTGCCAGCGGAGTAGATTCCTACGAGCAGTACTTC.

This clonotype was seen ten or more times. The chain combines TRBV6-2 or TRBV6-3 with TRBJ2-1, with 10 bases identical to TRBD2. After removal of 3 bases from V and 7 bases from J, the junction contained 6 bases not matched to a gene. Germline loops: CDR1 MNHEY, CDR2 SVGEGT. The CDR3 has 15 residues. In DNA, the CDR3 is TGTGCCAGCAGTTATTATAGCGGGAGGAGGAATGAGCAGTTCTTC. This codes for CASSYYSGRRNEQFF.

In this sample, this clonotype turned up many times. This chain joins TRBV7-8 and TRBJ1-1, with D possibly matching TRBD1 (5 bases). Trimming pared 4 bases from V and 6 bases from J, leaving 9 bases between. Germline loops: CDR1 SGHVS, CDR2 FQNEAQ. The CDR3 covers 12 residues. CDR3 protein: CASSSSGAEAFF. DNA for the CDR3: TGTGCCAGCAGCTCCTCGGGGGCTGAAGCTTTCTTT.

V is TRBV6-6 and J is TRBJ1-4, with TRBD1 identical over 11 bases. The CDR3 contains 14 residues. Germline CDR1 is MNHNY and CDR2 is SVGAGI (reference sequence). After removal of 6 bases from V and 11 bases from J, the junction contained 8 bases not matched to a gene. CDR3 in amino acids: CASRTGTGGVKLFF. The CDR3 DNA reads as TGTGCCAGCAGAACTGGGACAGGGGGAGTTAAACTGTTTTTT.

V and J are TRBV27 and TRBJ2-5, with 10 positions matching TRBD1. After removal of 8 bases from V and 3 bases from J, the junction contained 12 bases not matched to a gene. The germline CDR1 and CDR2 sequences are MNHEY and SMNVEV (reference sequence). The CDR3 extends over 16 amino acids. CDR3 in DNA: TGTGCCAGCGCACTGACCGGGACAGGGGAAAAAGAGACCCAGTACTTC. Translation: CASALTGTGEKETQYF.

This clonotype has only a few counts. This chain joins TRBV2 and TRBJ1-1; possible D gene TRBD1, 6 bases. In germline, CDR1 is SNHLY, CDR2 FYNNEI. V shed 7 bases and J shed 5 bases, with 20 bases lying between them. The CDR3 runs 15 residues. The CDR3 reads CASTQSSGDRTEAFF. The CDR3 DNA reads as TGTGCCAGCACCCAATCCTCAGGGGATAGAACTGAAGCTTTCTTT.

CDR3 in amino acids: CASSSRRGPTEAFF. In DNA form, the CDR3 reads TGTGCCAGCAGTTCCCGCCGGGGGCCCACTGAAGCTTTCTTT. The V and J genes are TRBV28 and TRBJ1-1, with D possibly TRBD1 on 6 matching bases. The CDR3 consists of 14 residues. V lost 4 bases to trimming and J lost 4 bases, with 13 bases between them. CDR1 MDHEN and CDR2 SYDVKM come from the germline V gene.

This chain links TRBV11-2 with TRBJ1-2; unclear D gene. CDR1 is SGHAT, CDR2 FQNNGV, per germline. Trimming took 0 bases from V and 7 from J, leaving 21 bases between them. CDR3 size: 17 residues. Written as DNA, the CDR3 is TGTGCCAGCAGCTTAGACAGGCAGGTCGGGAACATTGGTGGCTACACCTTC. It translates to CASSLDRQVGNIGGYTF.

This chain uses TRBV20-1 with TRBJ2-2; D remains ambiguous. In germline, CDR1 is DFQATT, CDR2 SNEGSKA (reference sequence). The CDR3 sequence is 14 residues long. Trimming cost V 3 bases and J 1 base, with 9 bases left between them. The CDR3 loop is CSARRWQNTGELFF. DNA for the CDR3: TGCAGTGCTAGGAGGTGGCAGAACACCGGGGAGCTGTTTTTT.

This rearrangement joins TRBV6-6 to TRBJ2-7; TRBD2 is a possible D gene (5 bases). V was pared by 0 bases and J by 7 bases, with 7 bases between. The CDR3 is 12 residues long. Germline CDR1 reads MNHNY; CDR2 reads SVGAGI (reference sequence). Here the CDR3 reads CASSYSTGEQYF. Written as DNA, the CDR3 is TGTGCCAGCAGTTACTCGACGGGGGAGCAGTACTTC.

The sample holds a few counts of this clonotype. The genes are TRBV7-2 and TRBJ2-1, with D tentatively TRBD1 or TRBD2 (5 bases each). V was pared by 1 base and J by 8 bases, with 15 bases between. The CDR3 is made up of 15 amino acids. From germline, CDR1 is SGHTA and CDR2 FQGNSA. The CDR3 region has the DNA TGTGCCAGCAGCTTAGGAGGGACCACAATCCATGAGCAGTTCTTC. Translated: CASSLGGTTIHEQFF.

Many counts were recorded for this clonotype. This CDR3 reads CASSLDRIKVNTEAFF. DNA of the CDR3: TGTGCCAGCAGCCTGGACAGGATCAAGGTCAACACTGAAGCTTTCTTT. The V call is TRBV7-2, the J call TRBJ1-1; 7 bases align to TRBD1. The CDR3 contains 16 residues. V gave up 5 bases and J gave up 2 bases; unmatched junction bases: 11. The V gene's germline CDR1 is SGHTA and CDR2 FQGNSA.

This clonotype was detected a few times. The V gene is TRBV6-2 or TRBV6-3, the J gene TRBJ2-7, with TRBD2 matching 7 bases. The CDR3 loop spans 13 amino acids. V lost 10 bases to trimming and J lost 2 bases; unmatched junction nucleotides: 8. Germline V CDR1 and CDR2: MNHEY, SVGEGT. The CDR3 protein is CATKTSIAYEQYF. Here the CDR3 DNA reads TGTGCCACAAAGACTAGCATCGCCTACGAGCAGTACTTC.

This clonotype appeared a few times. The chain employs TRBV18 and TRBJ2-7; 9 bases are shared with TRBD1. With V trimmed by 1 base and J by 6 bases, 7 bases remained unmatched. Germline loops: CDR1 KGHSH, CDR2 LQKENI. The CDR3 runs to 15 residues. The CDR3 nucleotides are TGTGCCAGCTCACCACTAGGGACAGGGCAGGTCGAGCAGTACTTC. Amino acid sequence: CASSPLGTGQVEQYF.

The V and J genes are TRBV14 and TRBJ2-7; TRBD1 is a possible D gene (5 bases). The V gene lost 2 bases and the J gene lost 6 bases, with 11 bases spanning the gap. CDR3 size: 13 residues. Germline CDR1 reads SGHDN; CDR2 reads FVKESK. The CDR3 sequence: CASSQNGRAEQYF. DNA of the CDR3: TGTGCCAGCAGCCAAAATGGCAGGGCCGAGCAGTACTTC. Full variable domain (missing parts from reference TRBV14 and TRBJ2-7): EAGVTQFPSHSVIEKGQTVTLRCDPISGHDNLYWYRRVMGKEIKFLLHFVKESKQDESGMPNNRFLAERTGGTYSTLKVQPAELEDSGVYFCASSQNGRAEQYFGPGTRLTVT.

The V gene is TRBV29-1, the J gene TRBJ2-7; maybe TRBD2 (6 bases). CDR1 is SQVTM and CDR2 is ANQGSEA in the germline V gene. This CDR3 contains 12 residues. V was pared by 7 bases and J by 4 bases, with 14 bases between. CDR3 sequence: CSAGAGRYEQYF. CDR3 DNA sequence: TGCAGCGCTGGGGCAGGGAGGTACGAGCAGTACTTC.

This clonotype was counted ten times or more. The CDR3 nucleotides read TGCAGTGCCGGCTCGGGGGCGGGAGTTGCAGATACGCAGTATTTT. This gives the protein CSAGSGAGVADTQYF. J is TRBJ2-3 and V is TRBV20-1, with D possibly being TRBD2 (7 bases). With 6 bases removed from V and 4 bases from J, the gap between germline ends came to 20 bases. CDR1 is DFQATT, CDR2 SNEGSKA, per germline (reference sequence). The CDR3 runs 15 residues.

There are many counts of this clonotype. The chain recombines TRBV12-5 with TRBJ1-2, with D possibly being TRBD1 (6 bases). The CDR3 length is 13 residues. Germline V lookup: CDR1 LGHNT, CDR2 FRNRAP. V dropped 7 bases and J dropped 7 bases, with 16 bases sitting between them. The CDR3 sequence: CASAPVGGGGYTF. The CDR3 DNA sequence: TGTGCTAGTGCTCCCGTGGGGGGCGGTGGCTACACCTTC.

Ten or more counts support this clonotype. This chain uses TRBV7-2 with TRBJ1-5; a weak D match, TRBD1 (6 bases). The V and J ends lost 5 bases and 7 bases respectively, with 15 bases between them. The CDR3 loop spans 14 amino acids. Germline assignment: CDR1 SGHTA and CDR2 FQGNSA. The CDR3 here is CASSLGGEWQPQHF. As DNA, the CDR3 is TGTGCCAGCAGCCTAGGGGGGGAATGGCAGCCCCAGCATTTT.